Listed below are T cell receptor beta chains from one sample, sequenced in a study of T cell clones after liver transplantation. Assay: immunoSEQ multiplex PCR; the TCRdb copy retains only in-frame clones and omits some. The sample includes around 110,000 clones, about nine tenths of them seen just once. The sample consisted of CD4+ T cells from blood, taken 12 months after liver transplant. These receptors were obtained from a human patient who received a liver transplant. Some of the T cells may derive from the graft donor. Both conserved end residues are part of each CDR3. Fields, in order: clone size, J gene, D gene, CDR3 length, V gene, CDR3 DNA, CDR3 protein. A D gene is named only where the DNA matches it firmly. Where a row states a size, it is once, few, many or the class of an expanded clone; other rows omit it.

>NA|TRBJ2-3|TRBD2|16|TRBV7-2
TGTGCCAGCAGCTCGCGAGCGGGAGGTGACACAGATACGCAGTATTTT
CASSSRAGGDTDTQYF
>few|TRBJ2-6|NA|15|TRBV5-1
TGCGCCAGCAGCCCGACAGACTCTGGGGCCAACGTCCTGACTTTC
CASSPTDSGANVLTF
>NA|TRBJ2-7|TRBD2|15|TRBV10-3
TGTGCCATCACCGAACAGACTAGCGGGAGCTACGAGCAGTACTTC
CAITEQTSGSYEQYF
>NA|TRBJ2-7|NA|16|TRBV5-4
TGTGCCAGCAGCCCCGGAGGGGTCTTTGCCTCCTACGAGCAGTACTTC
CASSPGGVFASYEQYF
>once|TRBJ2-7|TRBD2|18|TRBV7-8
TGTGCCAGCAGCTTAGTAGTTTCCCTAGCGGGATCTTTTAACGAGCAGTACTTC
CASSLVVSLAGSFNEQYF
>NA|TRBJ2-3|NA|16|TRBV2
TGTGCCAGCAGCGCCTGGGGACGGGAAAGGACAGATACGCAGTATTTT
CASSAWGRERTDTQYF
>NA|TRBJ1-2|NA|13|TRBV9
TGTGCCAGCAGCAAGGCTGGGGGGGATGGCTACACCTTC
CASSKAGGDGYTF
>NA|TRBJ1-1|NA|13|TRBV5-1
TGCGCCAGCAGCTTGGCCGAGGCCACTGAAGCTTTCTTT
CASSLAEATEAFF
>NA|TRBJ1-4|TRBD1|13|TRBV18
TGTGCCAGCTCACCGGGACAGGTAGAAAAACTGTTTTTT
CASSPGQVEKLFF
>NA|TRBJ2-5|TRBD1|17|TRBV7-6
TGTGCCAGCAGCGTAAACCTGGGGACAGGGGGACAAGAGACCCAGTACTTC
CASSVNLGTGGQETQYF
>NA|TRBJ2-1|NA|16|TRBV5-6
TGTGCCAGCAGCAGCTTACAGGGTAGTACATACAATGAGCAGTTCTTC
CASSSLQGSTYNEQFF
>NA|TRBJ2-7|NA|16|TRBV6-1
TGTGCCAGCAGTGGATTGAAGGGACCTAATTATTACGAGCAGTACTTC
CASSGLKGPNYYEQYF
>NA|TRBJ1-1|NA|14|TRBV6-5
TGTGCCAGCAGTCGGGGACGTAGGAACACTGAAGCTTTCTTT
CASSRGRRNTEAFF
>NA|TRBJ2-3|NA|13|TRBV11-3
TGTGCCAGCAGCTTCAGGGGAGAAGATACGCAGTATTTT
CASSFRGEDTQYF
>NA|TRBJ2-7|NA|14|TRBV28
TGTGCCAGCAGTTTATGGGGGAGAGGCGACGAGCAGTACTTC
CASSLWGRGDEQYF
>NA|TRBJ2-7|NA|14|TRBV7-8
TGTGCCAGCAGTTTCCTTCAAGGGGAATACGAGCAGTACTTC
CASSFLQGEYEQYF
>NA|TRBJ2-7|NA|14|TRBV2
TGTGCCAGCAGTGAACAGGTAGATCTTGGCGAGCAGTACTTC
CASSEQVDLGEQYF
>NA|TRBJ2-5|TRBD2|13|TRBV7-2
TGTGCCAGCAGCCCTGGACTAGGGGAGACCCAGTACTTC
CASSPGLGETQYF
>NA|TRBJ2-6|NA|16|TRBV4-2
TGTGCCAGCAGCCAGACGGGACACTCTGGGGCCAACGTCCTGACTTTC
CASSQTGHSGANVLTF
>NA|TRBJ2-7|NA|15|TRBV2
TGTGCCAGCACCTCTGGGGGAAGGCTCTCCTACGAGCAGTACTTC
CASTSGGRLSYEQYF
>once|TRBJ2-3|NA|15|TRBV10-3
TGTGCCATCAGTGAGAAAGGCAGTAGCACAGATACGCAGTATTTT
CAISEKGSSTDTQYF
>NA|TRBJ2-3|NA|18|TRBV4-2
TGTGCCAGCAGCCAAGATTCATGGGGGCGCGGGTTCACAGATACGCAGTATTTT
CASSQDSWGRGFTDTQYF